This T cell receptor beta chain was found in a study of T-cell reconstitution after alpha-beta-depleted transplantation in children (dated by TCRdb to the mid-2010s). Background for the entire study: T-cell immune reconstitution after TCRalphabeta/CD19-depleted allogeneic hematopoietic cell transplantation in children was quantitatively tracked in the study by means of TCR repertoire profiling.

There are many counts of this clonotype. What antigen it recognizes has not been identified. The record has no base qualities; no much larger clone is one base away. The protocol used for the library was PCR. TCRdb names Illumina HiSeq 2500 as the instrument used. TCR library preparation used molecular barcoding, with unique molecular identifiers applied to normalize quantification of the TCRbeta repertoire. TCRdb reran the public reads through fastp at Q25 and MiXCR, keeping productive beta chains. Under each unique CDR3 protein, matching rows form one entry showing the most common genes and DNA. This sample lists 230,000 or so distinct CDR3 sequences; 9.7% were detected once. The ten largest clones add up to about 4.9% of the sample. The CDR3 starts with the cysteine, ends with the phenylalanine, and has 15 residues. The only DNA kept is the CDR3, 45 bases in frame from the first base. V and J are trimmed by 3 bases and 2 bases, and the gene matches miss 7 bases of the junction. CDR1 and CDR2 are read off the germline V gene (reference sequence) as DFQATT and SNEGSKA.

The rearrangement joined TRBV20-1 to TRBJ2-1; 7 bases in the junction line up with TRBD2. Specimen: PBMCs from the stem cell graft donor, collected from the stem cell graft. The source is a human donor who donated a stem cell graft to a child with SCID. The DNA sequence follows: TGCAGTGCTAGGGGGGGGGGTGCCGCCTACAATGAGCAGTTCTTC. It codes for CSARGGGAAYNEQFF.